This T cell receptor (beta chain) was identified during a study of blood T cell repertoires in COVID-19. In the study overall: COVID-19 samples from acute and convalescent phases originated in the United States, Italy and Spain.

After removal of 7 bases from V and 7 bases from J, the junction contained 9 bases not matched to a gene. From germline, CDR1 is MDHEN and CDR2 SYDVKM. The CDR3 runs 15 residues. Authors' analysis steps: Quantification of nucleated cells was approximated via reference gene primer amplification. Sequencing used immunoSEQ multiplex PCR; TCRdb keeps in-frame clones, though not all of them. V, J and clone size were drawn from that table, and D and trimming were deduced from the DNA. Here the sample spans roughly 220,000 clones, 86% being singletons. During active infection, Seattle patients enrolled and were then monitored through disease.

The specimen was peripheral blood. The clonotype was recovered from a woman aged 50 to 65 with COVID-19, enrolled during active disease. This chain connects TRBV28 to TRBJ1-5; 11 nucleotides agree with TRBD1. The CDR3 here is CASIGTGGRWQPQHF. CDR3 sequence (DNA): TGTGCCAGCATCGGGACAGGGGGAAGGTGGCAGCCCCAGCATTTT. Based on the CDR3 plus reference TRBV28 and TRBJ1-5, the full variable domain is DVKVTQSSRYLVKRTGEKVFLECVQDMDHENMFWYRQDPGLGLRLIYFSYDVKMKEKGDIPEGYSVSREKKERFSLILESASTNQTSMYLCASIGTGGRWQPQHFGDGTRLSIL.